A single sample gave rise to the 22 T cell receptor beta chains below, sequenced in a study of T cells in Graves' hyperthyroidism and ophthalmopathy. TCR beta CDR3 sequences were amplified from RNA transcripts. The primer set for the first-round RT-PCR of the TCR CDR3 was HTBI. TCRdb reprocessed the multiplex PCR reads via MiXCR and lists one record per CDR3 protein. The data hold 550,000 to 650,000 distinct CDR3 sequences, with approximately 15% observed a single time. The source material was blood. Every receptor here comes from a woman in her 30s with Graves' hyperthyroidism that later progressed to Graves' ophthalmopathy.

The chain combines TRBV14 with TRBJ2-1; the match to TRBD1 covers 7 bases. The germline CDR1 and CDR2 sequences are SGHDN and FVKESK. J gave up 8 bases and V 5 bases, and 9 bases lay outside the gene matches. CDR3 length: 14 amino acids. CDR3 nucleotide sequence: TGTGCCAGCAGCTTCCCCGGGACAGTGGATGAGCAGTTCTTC. Its translation is CASSFPGTVDEQFF.

This clonotype was seen only a few times. The V gene is TRBV20-1, the J gene TRBJ2-7, with TRBD1 matching over 9 bases. The germline gives CDR1 DFQATT, CDR2 SNEGSKA (reference sequence). Trimming removed 5 bases from V and 2 bases from J; junction bases left unmatched: 10. This CDR3 has 15 amino acids. The CDR3 protein is CSAPRAGQGPYEQYF. The CDR3 nucleotides read TGCAGTGCTCCGCGCGCGGGACAGGGCCCCTACGAGCAGTACTTC.

The table lists this clonotype with many counts. The J gene is TRBJ1-1, the V gene TRBV5-1; D is unclear. The CDR3 runs 13 residues. CDR1 SGHRS and CDR2 YFSETQ come from the germline V gene. The V gene lost 0 bases and the J gene lost 7 bases, with 10 bases spanning the gap. CDR3 in amino acids: CASSLAARSEAFF. The CDR3, as DNA: TGCGCCAGCAGCTTGGCCGCGAGGAGTGAAGCTTTCTTT.

V usage is TRBV5-1 and J usage is TRBJ2-3; D is undetermined. Trimming left V 1 base short and J 3 bases short, with 15 bases between. Germline CDR1 reads SGHRS; CDR2 reads YFSETQ. The CDR3 spans 16 residues. The DNA of the CDR3 is TGCGCCAGCAGCTTGTTAGCCGGTCAGGAGACAGATACGCAGTATTTT. Protein: CASSLLAGQETDTQYF.

This clonotype was found many times. A read error may produce the germline difference seen at one junction end. The V call is TRBV20-1, the J call TRBJ2-3, with D possibly matching TRBD1 (5 bases). The CDR3 covers 14 residues. The germline CDR1 and CDR2 sequences are DFQATT and SNEGSKA (reference sequence). Here the CDR3 DNA reads TGCAGTGGGGCAGGGCAGCTCAGCACAGATACGCAGTTTTTT. Its protein is CSGAGQLSTDTQFF.

The rearrangement links TRBV3-1 to TRBJ1-2; 8 nucleotides match TRBD1. Germline lookup yields CDR1 LGHDT and CDR2 YNNKEL (reference sequence). The CDR3 runs 15 residues. J was trimmed by 8 bases and V by 1 base; bases with no gene match: 9. In DNA, the CDR3 is TGTGCCAGCAGCCAAGTGGCCGGACAGGGATTCGGCTACACCTTC. Translation gives CASSQVAGQGFGYTF.

V usage is TRBV12-3 or TRBV12-4 and J usage is TRBJ2-3; 12 bases are shared with TRBD1. V lost 4 bases, J lost 1 base, and 15 bases stayed unmatched. This CDR3 is 20 amino acids long. CDR3 nucleotide sequence: TGTGCCAGCAGTTCCGGGGATTCGGGACAGGGGGCGTACGGCACAGATACGCAGTATTTT. It yields the protein CASSSGDSGQGAYGTDTQYF.

This clonotype was detected only a few times. A much larger clone sits a single nucleotide away, making a read error possible. The genes are TRBV30 and TRBJ1-2; D uncertain. CDR3 size: 14 residues. V lost 7 bases and J 4 bases, leaving 19 bases between the germline ends. The germline CDR1 and CDR2 sequences are GTSNPN and SVGIG (reference sequence). The CDR3 DNA reads TGTGCCTCACCTTCTTCGCGGCGGAGCTATGGCTACACCTTC. As protein: CASPSSRRSYGYTF. Using reference TRBV30 and TRBJ1-2 for the parts outside the CDR3, the full variable domain is SQTIHQWPATLVQPVGSPLSLECTVEGTSNPNLYWYRQAAGRGLQLLFYSVGIGQISSEVPQNLSASRPQDRQFILSSKKLLLSDSGFYLCASPSSRRSYGYTFGSGTRLTVV.

This clonotype was picked up many times. This sequence joins TRBV2 and TRBJ1-4; D perhaps matches TRBD1 (6 bases). Germline values: CDR1 SNHLY, CDR2 FYNNEI. V lost 6 bases and J 7 bases, leaving 18 bases between the germline ends. The CDR3 spans 15 residues. For the CDR3, the DNA is TGTGCCAGCAGCCGCGACAGGCAGAGCGGTGAAAAACTGTTTTTT. The encoded protein is CASSRDRQSGEKLFF.

This clonotype was counted only a few times. V usage is TRBV19 and J usage is TRBJ2-7; TRBD1 matches 8 bases. The CDR3 runs 12 residues. CDR1 is LNHDA, CDR2 SQIVND, per germline (reference sequence). Trimming cost V 7 bases and J 5 bases; bases outside gene matches: 4. The CDR3 region is CASTPTGDEQYF. CDR3 sequence (DNA): TGTGCCAGTACCCCGACAGGGGACGAGCAGTACTTC.

This clonotype was observed at least ten times. The chain employs TRBV7-2 and TRBJ1-2, with D hard to call. This CDR3 contains 15 residues. Germline CDR1 SGHTA, CDR2 FQGNSA. Trimming removed 2 bases at V and 0 bases at J, with 10 bases between. In DNA form, the CDR3 reads TGTGCCAGCAGCTTATCGTTCCGGACTAACTATGGCTACACCTTC. Amino acid sequence: CASSLSFRTNYGYTF. The full variable domain, rest sourced from reference TRBV7-2 and TRBJ1-2, is GAGVSQSPSNKVTEKGKDVELRCDPISGHTALYWYRQSLGQGLEFLIYFQGNSAPDKSGLPSDRFSAERTGGSVSTLTIQRTQQEDSAVYLCASSLSFRTNYGYTFGSGTRLTVV.

A few counts support this clonotype. V is TRBV7-9 and J is TRBJ1-4; D gene ambiguous. Per germline, CDR1 SEHNR and CDR2 FQNEAQ (reference sequence). Trimming cost V 3 bases and J 3 bases, with 17 bases left between them. This CDR3 spans 17 amino acids. CDR3 residues: CASSLTFSAGSNEKLFF. CDR3 coding DNA: TGTGCCAGCAGCTTGACTTTTTCGGCGGGATCTAATGAAAAACTGTTTTTT. Full variable domain (outside the CDR3, taken from reference TRBV7-9 and TRBJ1-4): DTGVSQNPRHKITKRGQNVTFRCDPISEHNRLYWYRQTLGQGPEFLTYFQNEAQLEKSRLLSDRFSAERPKGSFSTLEIQRTEQGDSAMYLCASSLTFSAGSNEKLFFGSGTQLSVL.

This clonotype occurred a few times. The gene calls are TRBV5-5 and TRBJ1-2, with D unclear. The V gene's germline CDR1 is SGHKS and CDR2 YYEKEE (reference sequence). This CDR3 has 15 amino acids. V was clipped by 4 bases and J by 4 bases, with 17 bases between them. The CDR3 reads CASSTGLLRSYGYTF. CDR3 DNA: TGTGCCAGCAGCACCGGACTCCTAAGGAGCTATGGCTACACCTTC.

This clonotype was picked up a small number of times. V and J are TRBV7-2 and TRBJ2-7, with 7 bases aligning to TRBD2. CDR3 length: 16 residues. CDR1 is SGHTA, CDR2 FQGNSA, per germline. The J segment lost 3 bases and the V segment lost 4 bases, leaving 12 bases of the junction unmatched. The CDR3 sequence: CASSYLEAGVGYEQYF. The CDR3 DNA reads as TGTGCCAGCAGCTACCTAGAGGCGGGAGTGGGCTACGAGCAGTACTTC.

Comments on this clonotype: This clone may be a read error of a much larger clone one base away. V usage is TRBV20-1 and J usage is TRBJ2-7; TRBD2 matches at 7 bases. Germline CDR1 and CDR2: DFQATT and SNEGSKA (reference sequence). This CDR3 spans 12 amino acids. CDR3 DNA: TGCAGTGCTAGAGGGCAGCGGGACGAGCAGTGCTTC. This sequence encodes CSARGQRDEQCF.

This clonotype was seen ten or more times. The chain recombines TRBV7-2 with TRBJ1-2; D ambiguous. V was trimmed by 1 base and J by 4 bases, leaving 13 bases between them. Per the germline V gene, CDR1 is SGHTA and CDR2 is FQGNSA. The CDR3 loop spans 15 amino acids. The CDR3 sequence is CASSLGPGSGYGYTF. The CDR3, as DNA: TGTGCCAGCAGCTTAGGACCGGGCTCGGGCTATGGCTACACCTTC.

V gene TRBV6-5 combines with J gene TRBJ1-2; TRBD1 aligns across 8 bases. Germline CDR1 reads MNHEY; CDR2 reads SVGAGI. The CDR3 is 20 residues long. J was trimmed by 3 bases and V by 0 bases; bases with no gene match: 18. CDR3 amino acids: CASSYSRGRGRVLSDYGYTF. The CDR3 DNA is TGTGCCAGCAGTTACTCGAGAGGCAGGGGGCGCGTCTTATCAGACTATGGCTACACCTTC.

The chain is built from TRBV14 and TRBJ1-2; D gene unclear. Trimming left V 4 bases short and J 4 bases short, with 13 bases between. Germline CDR1 is SGHDN and CDR2 is FVKESK. The CDR3 has 14 residues. The CDR3 loop reads CASSRWDDIYGYTF. The CDR3 coding sequence is TGTGCCAGCAGCCGATGGGATGATATCTATGGCTACACCTTC.

V and J are TRBV6-1 and TRBJ1-1; D is ambiguous. Per the germline V gene, CDR1 is MNHNS and CDR2 is SASEGT. This CDR3 contains 11 residues. Trimming removed 8 bases from V and 4 bases from J, with 8 bases in between. CDR3 sequence (DNA): TGTGCCAGCTCTAGACCCACTGAAGCTTTCTTT. Its protein is CASSRPTEAFF.

This clonotype turned up a few times. The CDR3 region is CASRVERDAYF. The CDR3 DNA reads TGCGCCAGCAGGGTGGAACGGGACGCGTACTTC. This sequence joins TRBV10-2 and TRBJ2-5; D possibly matches TRBD1 or TRBD2 (5 bases each). Trimming cost V 6 bases and J 13 bases, with 15 bases left between them. The CDR3 runs 11 residues. In germline, CDR1 is WSHSY, CDR2 SAAADI.

This chain connects TRBV6-1 to TRBJ2-5; the D call may be TRBD1 or TRBD2 (5 bases each). Germline V gene sequence: CDR1 MNHNS, CDR2 SASEGT. This CDR3 has 13 residues. Trimming cost V 9 bases and J 1 base, with 12 bases left between them. The CDR3 spells CASSRGFQETQYF. The DNA for the CDR3 is TGTGCCAGTTCCCGGGGCTTCCAAGAGACCCAGTACTTC.

Ten or more counts support this clonotype. The V and J genes are TRBV25-1 and TRBJ1-2; 10 bases are shared with TRBD1. Germline lookup yields CDR1 MGHDK and CDR2 SYGVNS. The CDR3 contains 14 residues. Trimming at V came to 9 bases and at J to 4 bases, leaving 8 bases not matched to a gene. The CDR3 nucleotides are TGTGCCAGTGGGATGACAGGGGGCAGCTATGGCTACACCTTC. Protein product: CASGMTGGSYGYTF.